This T cell receptor (beta chain) appears in the sequencing data of a study of blood T cell repertoires in COVID-19. Study context: Whether acute or convalescent, the COVID-19 samples came from the United States, Italy and Spain.

Those designated as exposed participants met a COVID-19 case within 2 weeks before study entry. Source study methods: Estimation of nucleated cell counts relied on the amplification of reference gene primers. Data came from immunoSEQ multiplex PCR; TCRdb stores just in-frame clones and leaves some out. V and J calls and clone size are those listed in that table; D and trimming were worked out from the DNA. The table records about 300,000 clones, 85% of them present only once. Germline V gene sequence: CDR1 WNHNN, CDR2 SYGVQD (reference sequence). The CDR3 runs to 14 residues. J was trimmed by 4 bases and V by 6 bases; bases with no gene match: 6.

The sequencing sample was made of PBMCs or T cells enriched from blood (not recorded which). The rearrangement uses TRBV10-1 and TRBJ2-3; TRBD2 matches at 8 bases. The TCR was taken from a young woman who had been exposed to COVID-19. In DNA form, the CDR3 reads TGCGCCAGCAGCCCGGGGGGGCCAGCAGATACGCAGTATTTT. Translated: CASSPGGPADTQYF.